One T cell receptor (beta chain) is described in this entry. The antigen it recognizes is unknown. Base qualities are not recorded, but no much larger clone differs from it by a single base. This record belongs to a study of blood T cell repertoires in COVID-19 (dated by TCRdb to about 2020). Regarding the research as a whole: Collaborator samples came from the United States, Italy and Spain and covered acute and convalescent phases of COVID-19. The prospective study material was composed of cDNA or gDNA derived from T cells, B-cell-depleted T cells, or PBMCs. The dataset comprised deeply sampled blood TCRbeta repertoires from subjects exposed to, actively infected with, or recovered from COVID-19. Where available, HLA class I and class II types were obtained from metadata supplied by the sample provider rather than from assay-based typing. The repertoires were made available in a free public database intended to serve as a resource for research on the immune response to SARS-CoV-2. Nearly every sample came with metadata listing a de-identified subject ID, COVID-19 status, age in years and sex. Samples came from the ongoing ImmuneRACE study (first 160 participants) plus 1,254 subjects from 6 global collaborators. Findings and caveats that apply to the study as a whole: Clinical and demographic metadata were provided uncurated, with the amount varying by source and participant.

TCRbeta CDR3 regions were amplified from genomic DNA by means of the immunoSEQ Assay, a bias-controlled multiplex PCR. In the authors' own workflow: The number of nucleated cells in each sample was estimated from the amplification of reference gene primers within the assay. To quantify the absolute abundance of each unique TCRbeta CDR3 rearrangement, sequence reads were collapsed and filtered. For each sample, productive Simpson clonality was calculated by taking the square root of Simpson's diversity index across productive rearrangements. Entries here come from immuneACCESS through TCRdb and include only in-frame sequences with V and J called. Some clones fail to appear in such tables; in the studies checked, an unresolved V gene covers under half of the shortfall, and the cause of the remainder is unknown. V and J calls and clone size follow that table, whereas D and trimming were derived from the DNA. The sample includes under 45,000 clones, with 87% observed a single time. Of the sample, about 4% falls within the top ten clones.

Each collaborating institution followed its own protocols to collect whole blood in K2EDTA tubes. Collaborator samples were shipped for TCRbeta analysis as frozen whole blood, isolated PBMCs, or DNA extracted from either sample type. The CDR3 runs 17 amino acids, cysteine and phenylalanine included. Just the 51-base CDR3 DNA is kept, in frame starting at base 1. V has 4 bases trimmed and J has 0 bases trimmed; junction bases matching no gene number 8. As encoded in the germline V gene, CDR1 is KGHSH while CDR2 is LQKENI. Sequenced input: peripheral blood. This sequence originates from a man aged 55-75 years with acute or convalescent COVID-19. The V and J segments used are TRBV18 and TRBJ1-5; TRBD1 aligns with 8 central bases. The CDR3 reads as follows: CASSQLSGQDSNQPQHF. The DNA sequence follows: TGTGCCAGCTCACAACTTTCGGGACAGGATAGCAATCAGCCCCAGCATTTT.